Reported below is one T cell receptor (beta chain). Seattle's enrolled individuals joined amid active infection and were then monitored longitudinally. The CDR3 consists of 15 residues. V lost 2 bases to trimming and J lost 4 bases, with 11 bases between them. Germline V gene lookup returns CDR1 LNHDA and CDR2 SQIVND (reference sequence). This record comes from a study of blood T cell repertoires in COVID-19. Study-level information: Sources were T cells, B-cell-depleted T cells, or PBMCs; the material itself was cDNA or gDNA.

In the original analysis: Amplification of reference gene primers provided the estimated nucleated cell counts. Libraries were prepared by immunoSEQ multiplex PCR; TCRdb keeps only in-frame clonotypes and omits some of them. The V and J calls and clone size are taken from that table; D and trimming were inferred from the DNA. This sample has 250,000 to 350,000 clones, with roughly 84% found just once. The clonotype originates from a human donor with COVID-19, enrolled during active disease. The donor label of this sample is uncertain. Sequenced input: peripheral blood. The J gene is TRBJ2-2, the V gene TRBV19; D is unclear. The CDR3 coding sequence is TGTGCCAGTAGTATATTGTCCGGTGGCACCGGGGAGCTGTTTTTT. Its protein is CASSILSGGTGELFF.